Listed here is a single T cell receptor beta chain. No cognate antigen has been identified for it. Per-base qualities were not stored, and no clone one base away is much larger. This record comes from a study of cytomegalovirus exposure and HLA in healthy donors (dated by TCRdb to the late 2010s). About the study as a whole: An earlier analysis of approximately 550 of the donors reported more than 250 Gb of sequence data and 120 million or so unique TCR beta sequences from about 200 million T cells. About 310 gigabases of sequencing data and some 85 million unique TCR sequences were included in an early release covering over 600 HLA-typed donors. Of the approximately 400 genotyped donors, over 70% fell in the genetic ancestry cluster associated with self-reported Caucasian donors. The study aimed to test whether signatures of past pathogen exposure could be identified by cataloging public T cell receptors. The study profiled the T cell repertoires of hundreds of subjects by immunosequencing and related them to cytomegalovirus serostatus. Besides the first cohort of some 670 subjects, a separate validation cohort made up of 120 or so different subjects was used. The study combined high-throughput TCR immunosequencing, statistical association of individual TCRs with disease status, and machine learning to predict cytomegalovirus infection status. In a later analysis, previously published TCR beta repertoires from roughly 710 donors were re-analyzed and high-resolution HLA genotyping was added so that TCR occurrence patterns could be studied. Rather than drawing on any new phenotypic data, the later analysis identified candidate immune exposures from TCR beta sequences and the way those sequences occurred across donors. An earlier analysis of several hundred of the donors applied high-throughput TCR beta sequencing to assess whether each TCR beta V gene segment acted as functional or pseudogenic. Alongside the repertoire data, information on donor age, sex, ethnicity and CMV serostatus was compiled. In a later genetic analysis, genome-wide SNP genotypes for about three fifths of the roughly 670 donors were used, and that subset was treated as a discovery cohort. All discovery cohort repertoires had been generated on a single sequencing platform. Both class I and class II loci were covered by HLA typing, at four-digit resolution. Typing coverage differed by locus: A, B, C, DRB1 and DQB1 were typed in roughly 620-630 donors, DQA1 in 522, DPA1 in 600 to 610, and DPB1 in around 440. Roughly five DR-DQ haplotypes were handled as single units for association and clustering, since linkage in the cohort was strong. On average, about 200,000 unique TCR beta nucleotide sequences were sequenced per donor among roughly 430 genotyped donors of the cohort, with 15% to 20% of those sequences being non-productive.

The cohort was made up of approximately 670 healthy bone marrow donors. Cohort members were all nominally healthy when sampled, although unrecorded immune exposures were likely present. The donor was CMV seronegative and belonged to the group of 352 seronegative cohort members. Every donor gave a peripheral blood sample, and the peripheral blood mononuclear cells from that sample were used for TCR beta sequencing. The Qiagen DNeasy Blood Extraction Kit was used to extract genomic DNA from the blood cell samples. Library preparation used the immunoSEQ multiplex PCR assay. A mixture of 60 forward primers for TCR Vbeta segments and 13 reverse primers for TCR Jbeta segments was used in the multiplex PCR. A multiplex PCR assay on genomic DNA amplified the CDR3 region of rearranged TCR beta genes. The amplified TCR beta libraries were sequenced on the Illumina HiSeq System as 87-base-pair reads. The authors processed their data as follows. Across the 666 repertoires, a later analysis counted 80 million or so unique TCR beta chains, 8.5 million to 12 million of which were shared by at least two donors. Raw reads were error-corrected and collapsed into unique sequences with a nearest-neighbor algorithm that merged closely related sequences to remove PCR and sequencing errors. To assign V, D and J gene segments, CDR3 sequences were aligned to IMGT reference sequences. Each retained sequence needed at least a six-nucleotide match to both a V gene segment and a J gene segment. A rearrangement counted as productive if the CDR3 had no stop codons and remained in frame with V and J, and every other rearrangement counted as non-productive. Following IMGT convention, CDR3 was defined as the stretch from the second conserved V-encoded cysteine to the conserved J-encoded phenylalanine. The earlier analysis of some 580 of the donors excluded any sequence lacking an unambiguous match to a single V gene segment. In an earlier analysis of approximately 610 of the donors, V segments were called functional above 56.7% productive rearrangements and were called segregating when the between-donor standard deviation exceeded 5%. A statistical classification framework was developed to diagnose cytomegalovirus status using the catalog of TCR beta chain sequences. A later analysis assigned V and J genes by comparing TCR nucleotide sequences with IMGT/GENE-DB human TR gene sequences. A later analysis assigned CDR3 sequences and most-parsimonious VDJ recombination scenarios with the TCRdist pipeline. In a later analysis, every TCR beta chain was defined by the combination of its CDR3 amino acid sequence and its V-gene family, and reads without a unique V-gene family were dropped. As a way to deal with suspected cross-contamination and a sequencing artifact, a later analysis dropped 500 to 700 nucleotide sequences that were highly shared and had low generation probability. In a later analysis, a clonal expansion index was calculated for each public chain from normalized within-repertoire ranks of inferred template counts. Generation probabilities in a later analysis came from a VDJ recombination model fitted to out-of-frame rearrangements, and those results were checked against IGoR. Hypergeometric tests were used in a later analysis to score TCR-TCR, TCR-HLA and TCR-CMV co-occurrence, with a repertoire-size bias correction applied to the TCR pairs. In a later analysis, false discovery rates were estimated by permuting HLA or CMV assignments 20 times. In a later analysis, co-occurring TCRs were grouped using DBSCAN, with TCRdist sequence similarity added in when clustering inside HLA-allele-positive subsets. Co-occurrence clustering excluded repertoires with fewer than 30,000 or more than 120,000 public chains, plus five with anomalous nucleotide sharing. TCRdb provides this immuneACCESS table in a form limited to in-frame rearrangements. Some clones are lacking; in checked studies, under half of them reflect an unresolved V gene, and why the rest are absent is not known. V, J and clone size were drawn from that table, and D and trimming were deduced from the DNA. Counted in this sample were 200,000 to 250,000 clones; roughly 91% of them appeared once. Over 0.95% of the sample comes from the top ten.

V is cut back by 4 bases and J by 7 bases, with 10 bases in the junction unmatched. Via the germline V gene (reference sequence), CDR1 is LNHDA and CDR2 SQIVND. Inclusive of the bounding cysteine and phenylalanine, the CDR3 is 16 residues long. Only the CDR3 DNA is retained, 48 bases long and in frame from the first base. The research as a whole found: According to a later analysis, parvovirus B19, influenza, CMV and Epstein-Barr virus appeared linked to several top co-occurrence clusters. An earlier analysis of 587 of the donors showed that most TCR beta V segments appeared in productive rearrangements either about 87% or about 30% of the time, which broadly matched IMGT annotations. The authors suggested that the approach could potentially be extended to other disease states and immunological phenotypes. In a later analysis, about 17,000 TCR beta sequences were associated with specific HLA alleles at a false discovery rate of 0.05. Most CMV-associated TCR beta chains appeared to be HLA-restricted in a later analysis, and the HLA associations seemed to be driven largely by CMV exposure. The sequencing pipeline was judged likely to have produced a cluster of highly shared sequence variants as a technical artifact. A later genetic analysis reported fewer N-insertions in productive TCRs among donors in an Asian-associated ancestry cluster than the roughly 640-donor mean. Some IMGT-functional V segments, including TRBV6-2 and TRBV6-3, could not be told apart with the 87-base-pair reads, so those segments were excluded. In this cohort, only TCR beta chains were sequenced, and detectable features were limited by the absence of alpha or paired-chain data. Across donors, most TCR sequences were observed very rarely, whereas some public TCRs were present in many individuals. In vitro tests confirmed that a few of the cytomegalovirus-associated TCR beta chains recognize cytomegalovirus antigens. Roughly uniform sequencing depth across donors was assumed in presence/absence analyses, although this assumption may not hold. The only immune exposure information available for the cohort was CMV serostatus. A later analysis found that HLA-associated TCR beta chains were more clonally expanded and had lower generation probabilities than equally common non-associated chains. A later analysis found that TCR association rates varied across HLA loci, with DRB1 alleles showing the most associated TCRs and HLA-C alleles the fewest. V-gene and J-gene trimming of TCR beta chains was associated with a missense DCLRE1C variant in a later genetic analysis, and the association was replicated in an independent cohort. A total of roughly 160 TCR beta chains were listed by the study as associated with cytomegalovirus. A further reported finding was that TCR beta sequences accurately predicted the HLA-A and HLA-B alleles for most subjects in the first cohort. Assigning TCR associations to individual alleles was difficult when HLA alleles, especially DR and DQ, strongly co-occurred. Because HLA typing was unavailable for some donors at each locus, only the typed subset was used in association tests. Because counts were too low, 15 or so rarely observed V segments, including chromosome 9 orphons, were excluded from the earlier analysis of 587 of the donors. The classifier was reported to diagnose cytomegalovirus status with high specificity and sensitivity in both the original cohort and the validation cohort. Linkage disequilibrium might explain the correlated functional status among segregating V segments, but an unknown experimental factor could not be excluded.

The sequenced sample consisted of PBMCs. The rearrangement joined TRBV19 to TRBJ2-7; a stretch of 13 junction bases matches TRBD2. The clonotype originates from a woman between 18 and 29 years old in good health and CMV-seronegative. CDR3 reads: CASSTTSGRASLEQYF. The nucleotide sequence is TGTGCCAGTAGTACTACTAGCGGGAGGGCCTCGTTGGAGCAGTACTTC.